This record looks at one T cell receptor beta chain sequence and its context. In germline, CDR1 is SGHDT, CDR2 YYEEEE. The trim removed 1 base at V and 5 bases at J, leaving 5 bases unmatched. The CDR3 runs to 14 residues. The data belong to a study of blood T cell repertoires in COVID-19. Assay: immunoSEQ multiplex PCR; the TCRdb copy retains only in-frame clones and omits some. Here the sample spans about 250,000 clones, around 80% being singletons. The sequence was collected from a human donor in a cohort sampled during active COVID-19. The specimen was peripheral blood. This chain joins TRBV5-6 and TRBJ2-7, with 8 bases aligning to TRBD1. The CDR3 is CASSLTGQGNEQYF. In DNA, the CDR3 is TGTGCCAGCAGCTTGACAGGACAGGGAAACGAGCAGTACTTC.